This entry describes one T cell receptor (beta chain). Its target is unknown. The data originate from a study of blood T cells in healthy people across ages. Alongside a J-beta primer mix, a sample-barcoded 5' primer served in a second PCR lasting about 7 to 11 cycles. Each cDNA molecule was tagged by a template-switch adaptor with 12 random nucleotides. One entry per CDR3 protein, called by TCRdb with MiXCR from the 5' RACE reads. The sample lists almost 800,000 distinct CDR3 sequences, 58% occurring once. Study-wide results and limits: Observed TCR beta diversity per million T cells went down as age went up. This fall followed a roughly linear course with age.

Healthy Caucasian individuals from Russia aged about 6 to 100 served as donors. The CDR3 extends over 15 amino acids. CDR1 is MNHEY and CDR2 is SMNVEV in the germline V gene (reference sequence). V usage is TRBV27 and J usage is TRBJ2-4, with 10 bases identical to TRBD2. Gene TRBJ2-7 matches the end of the DNA better, so the J call may be wrong. Specimen: blood. This clonotype was obtained from a man aged 30 to 45 in good health. In DNA form, the CDR3 reads TGTGCCAGCAGTTTCCGGACAGTAGCGGGAGGCGAGCAGTACTTC. Amino acid sequence: CASSFRTVAGGEQYF.